The sequence of this T cell receptor beta chain was determined in a study of T cell repertoires in cytomegalovirus infection. About this clonotype itself: Antigen unknown.

MiXCR, applied by TCRdb to the reads, yields one record per CDR3 protein. This sample has 100,000 to 150,000 distinct CDR3 sequences, with more than 20% found just once. General study points: Cumulated frequencies of public TCR beta families served to identify carriers of CMV plus the relevant HLA.

What was sequenced was PBMCs, sequenced either directly or after in vitro stimulation (not recorded which). This TCR was sampled from a human donor in good health (CMV status not recorded). Some clones in this sample may be carry-over from other donors' samples.

CDR3 nucleotides: TGTGCCAGCAGCCGGGTCGCGGGACAGGGTGCCACTGAAGCTTTCTTT. Translating gives CASSRVAGQGATEAFF. The chain is built from TRBV5-4 and TRBJ1-1, with 9 nucleotides matching TRBD1. In germline, CDR1 is SGHNT, CDR2 YYREEE (reference sequence). The CDR3 contains 16 residues. The V segment lost 4 bases and the J segment 4 bases; nucleotides outside the gene matches: 11.